Sequencing of this T cell receptor (beta chain) was carried out in a study of T-cell reconstitution after alpha-beta-depleted transplantation in children (dated by TCRdb to 2016 to 2018). Regarding the study in general: Using TCR repertoire profiling, the study quantitatively followed how T-cell immune reconstitution unfolded in children after TCRalphabeta/CD19-depleted allogeneic hematopoietic cell transplantation.

This clonotype was picked up many times. Its antigen is currently not known. No much larger clonotype is one base removed from it; base qualities were not supplied. Library method: PCR. Instrument used: Illumina HiSeq 2500. Molecular barcoding was employed in the preparation of TCR libraries, with unique molecular identifiers being used to normalize TCRbeta repertoire quantification. TCRdb ran its own pipeline on the public reads, namely fastp trimming at Q25 and MiXCR clone calling, and kept in-frame beta chains. Each entry merges the rows of one CDR3 protein and shows their most common DNA and genes. Within this sample are about 480,000 distinct CDR3 sequences, with roughly an eighth of them counted one time only. The ten top clones hold roughly 5.4% of the sample. Cut back by 2 bases and 8 bases, the V and J ends lie 10 bases apart. The CDR3 goes from the cysteine to the phenylalanine over 13 residues. The entry retains the CDR3 DNA only, 39 bases that are in frame from base 1. CDR1 SGHRS and CDR2 YFSETQ are derived from the germline V gene.

The V and J genes are TRBV5-1 and TRBJ1-4; perhaps TRBD1 is the D gene, with 5 bases matching. The source of this sequence is a human donor who donated a stem cell graft to a child with combined immunodeficiency. This specimen was PBMCs from the stem cell graft donor, taken from the stem cell graft. The CDR3 protein is CASSFGGDEKLFF. The DNA is TGCGCCAGCAGCTTCGGAGGGGACGAAAAACTGTTTTTT.